These T cell receptor beta chains were read from a single sample in a study of cytomegalovirus exposure and HLA in healthy donors. Repertoires were generated with immunoSEQ multiplex PCR, while TCRdb's copy carries only in-frame clones and drops some. Across approximately 45,000 clones, the top ten clones capture approximately 8.8% of the sample. Sequencing input: PBMCs. The receptor set was obtained from a male donor in good health and CMV-seronegative. The CDR3 runs from the conserved cysteine through the conserved F or W. The D gene is left open where the match is weak. Clone size is given for some rows only: seen once, a few or many times, or a class if the clone is expanded.

TRBV30,TRBJ2-5,TRBD2,.,TGTGCCTGGAGTGAGGGGTTTGCGGGAGGTGAGACCCAGTACTTC,CAWSEGFAGGETQYF
TRBV27,TRBJ2-7,.,.,TGTGCCAGCAGTCCAAATCAGGGATTCAACTACGAGCAGTACTTC,CASSPNQGFNYEQYF
TRBV10-2,TRBJ2-7,TRBD2,.,TGCGCCAGCAGTGATCCCGGGACTAGCAGCTCCTACGAGCAGTACTTC,CASSDPGTSSSYEQYF
TRBV6-4,TRBJ1-3,TRBD1,medium-sized,TGTGCCAGCAGATCATTAGGTCACAGGGGGCGCACCATATATTTT,CASRSLGHRGRTIYF
TRBV19,TRBJ2-1,.,.,TGTGCCAGTAGTTGGACTCTTCTGGGGACCTACAATGAGCAGTTCTTC,CASSWTLLGTYNEQFF
TRBV18,TRBJ1-3,.,.,TGTGCCAGCTCACCTGCGTTCGGGGCTGGAAACACCATATATTTT,CASSPAFGAGNTIYF
TRBV5-5,TRBJ2-7,TRBD2,.,TGTGCCAGCAGCTGGGGACTAGCGGGAACCTACGAGCAGTACTTC,CASSWGLAGTYEQYF
TRBV12-5,TRBJ2-1,TRBD2,.,TGTGCTAGTGGTTTGGCGAGGACTAGCGGGAGGGTCTACAATGAGCAGTTCTTC,CASGLARTSGRVYNEQFF
TRBV29-1,TRBJ1-5,.,.,TGCAGCGTTGGCTCGGGGAATCAGCCCCAGCATTTT,CSVGSGNQPQHF
TRBV5-1,TRBJ2-1,TRBD2,.,TGCGCCAGCAGCTTGGGCGGGAGCCGTACTGACAATGAGCAGTTCTTC,CASSLGGSRTDNEQFF
TRBV7-8,TRBJ1-6,.,.,TGTGCCAGCAGCTTGGACAGATCACCCCTCCACTTT,CASSLDRSPLHF
TRBV4-3,TRBJ2-7,TRBD2,.,TGCGCCAGCAGCCAAACCCTAGCGGGACGACCTAACGAGCAGTACTTC,CASSQTLAGRPNEQYF
TRBV4-1,TRBJ2-7,TRBD2,.,TGCGCCAGCAGCCAAGTGGGAGCGGGGACCTACGAGCAGTACTTC,CASSQVGAGTYEQYF
TRBV10-3,TRBJ1-1,.,.,TGTGCCATCAGTGAGCACAAGAACACTGAAGCTTTCTTT,CAISEHKNTEAFF
TRBV6-5,TRBJ1-5,.,.,TGTGCCAGCAGGAGATTTAGCAATCAGCCCCAGCATTTT,CASRRFSNQPQHF
TRBV5-1,TRBJ2-7,.,.,TGCGCCAGCAGCTTCTATGACAGCTACGAGCAGTACTTC,CASSFYDSYEQYF
TRBV7-9,TRBJ2-1,.,.,TGTGCCAGCAGCTCAGCTCGCGATGAGCAGTTCTTC,CASSSARDEQFF
TRBV4-1,TRBJ2-1,.,.,TGCGCCAGCAGCCAAGATGGTGGTAGCGTGAACAATGAGCAGTTCTTC,CASSQDGGSVNNEQFF
TRBV7-3,TRBJ2-6,.,.,TGTGCCAGCAGCCTAGGGGGTGGTGGGGCCAACGTCCTGACTTTC,CASSLGGGGANVLTF
TRBV6-6,TRBJ2-5,.,.,TGTGCCAGCGGTCTTCTGAGCCAAGAGACCCAGTACTTC,CASGLLSQETQYF
TRBV7-8,TRBJ2-7,.,.,TGTGCCAGCAGCTTGATAGGAGGCTCCTACGAGCAGTACTTC,CASSLIGGSYEQYF
TRBV28,TRBJ2-3,TRBD1,.,TGTGCCACCCTCTGGTGGGACAGGGGGAACACAGATACGCAGTATTTT,CATLWWDRGNTDTQYF
TRBV10-2,TRBJ1-1,.,.,TGCGCCAGCGTTGCGACAGCGATGAACACTGAAGCTTTCTTT,CASVATAMNTEAFF
TRBV30,TRBJ1-4,.,.,TGTGCCTGGGGAAGAGAGAACGCGGGGGAACTGTTTTTT,CAWGRENAGELFF
TRBV7-2,TRBJ2-1,TRBD2,.,TGTGCCAGCAGCTTCAGCGGGAGTAACGACAATGAGCAGTTCTTC,CASSFSGSNDNEQFF
TRBV29-1,TRBJ2-4,TRBD1,.,TGCAGCGGGTTACAGGGGGCGGACATTCAGTACTTC,CSGLQGADIQYF
TRBV30,TRBJ1-2,TRBD1,.,TGTGCCTGGAGCACAGGGGACGGCTACACCTTC,CAWSTGDGYTF
TRBV2,TRBJ2-7,TRBD1,.,TGTGCCAGCAGTCAACAGGGGGGATTCTACGAGCAGTACTTC,CASSQQGGFYEQYF
TRBV7-9,TRBJ2-2,.,.,TGTGCCAGCAGCTATGACTCTCCCACCGGGGAGCTGTTTTTT,CASSYDSPTGELFF
TRBV11-2,TRBJ1-1,.,.,TGTGCCAGCAGCTTCTCGGTCACTGAAGCTTTCTTT,CASSFSVTEAFF
TRBV11-2,TRBJ2-7,.,.,TGTGCCAGCAGCTTGACACAAAGCCCTAGGGGTCAGCAGTACTTC,CASSLTQSPRGQQYF
TRBV27,TRBJ2-1,.,.,TGTGCCAGCAGTTTATTACTGCACAATGAGCAGTTCTTC,CASSLLLHNEQFF
TRBV11-2,TRBJ2-3,TRBD2,.,TGTGCCAGCAGCTTGGGAGCGGGAGTGACAGATACGCAGTATTTT,CASSLGAGVTDTQYF
TRBV7-9,TRBJ2-5,TRBD2,.,TGTGCCAGCAGCCGACACTTAGGAGGGCGGGAGGTGGAGACCCAGTACTTC,CASSRHLGGREVETQYF
TRBV9,TRBJ2-3,.,.,TGTGCCAGCAGCGCAATCGAGAGGGCAGATACGCAGTATTTT,CASSAIERADTQYF
TRBV9,TRBJ2-3,TRBD2,.,TGTGCCAGCAGCGTAGAGGTACTAGCGGGAATCCCAGATACGCGGTATTTT,CASSVEVLAGIPDTRYF
TRBV27,TRBJ2-3,TRBD2,.,TGTGCCAGCAGTTTTAACGGGAGGGATACGCAGTATTTT,CASSFNGRDTQYF
TRBV6-6,TRBJ2-7,TRBD2,.,TGTGCCAGCAGTTACTTTGCGGGAGGGTCCTACGAGCAGTACTTC,CASSYFAGGSYEQYF
TRBV7-2,TRBJ2-3,.,.,TGTGCCAGCAGGCTTAGCCACCGAACAGATACGCAGTATTTT,CASRLSHRTDTQYF
TRBV2,TRBJ1-3,TRBD1,.,TGTGCCAGCAGTGTTGAGGGGGCGCGAGGAAACACCATATATTTT,CASSVEGARGNTIYF
TRBV30,TRBJ2-5,.,.,TGTGCCTGGAGTGTACGTAGGGGGGAGACCCAGTACTTC,CAWSVRRGETQYF
TRBV18,TRBJ1-1,TRBD1,.,TGTGCCAGCTCGCGACAGGGCGTGAACACTGAAGCTTTCTTT,CASSRQGVNTEAFF
TRBV7-9,TRBJ2-2,.,.,TGTGCCAGCAGCCCTCAGGGGAACACCGGGGAGCTGTTTTTT,CASSPQGNTGELFF
TRBV6-5,TRBJ2-2,TRBD1,.,TGTGCCAGCAGAAGGACAGGGGGAACCGGGGAGCTGTTTTTT,CASRRTGGTGELFF
TRBV5-1,TRBJ2-5,.,.,TGCGCCAGCAGCTCCCAGACCGGGAGCGGGGAGACCCAGTACTTC,CASSSQTGSGETQYF
TRBV7-6,TRBJ1-1,.,.,TGTGCCAGCAGCCGGGTTGTCAACATGAACACTGAAGCTTTCTTT,CASSRVVNMNTEAFF
TRBV18,TRBJ1-5,TRBD1,.,TGTGCCAGCTCATCCTCCGGGACAGGGACGAATCAGCCCCAGCATTTT,CASSSSGTGTNQPQHF
TRBV6-6,TRBJ1-2,TRBD1,.,TGTGCCAGCAGTGACAGGGGGATGGGGAGTAGCTACACCTTC,CASSDRGMGSSYTF
TRBV5-1,TRBJ2-5,TRBD2,.,TGCGCCAGCCGACTAGCGGGAGTAATAGGAGAGACCCAGTACTTC,CASRLAGVIGETQYF
TRBV29-1,TRBJ1-2,TRBD1,.,TGCAGCGTTGAAGTGCAGGGGGCTAATGGCTACACCTTC,CSVEVQGANGYTF
TRBV6-5,TRBJ1-1,.,.,TGTGCCAGCATCTCCCGCTCGGGGGGTGAAGCTTTCTTT,CASISRSGGEAFF
TRBV7-8,TRBJ2-7,TRBD2,.,TGTGCCAGCAGCCTAGAACACGGACTAGCCGAGTACGAGCAGTACTTC,CASSLEHGLAEYEQYF
TRBV6-5,TRBJ2-7,TRBD1,.,TGTGCCAGCAGTTCCACCGGGACAGGGGCCTTCTACGAGCAGTACTTC,CASSSTGTGAFYEQYF